This entry lists 26 T cell receptor delta chains sequenced from one sample in a study of gamma-delta T cells after stem cell transplantation. TCRdb redid clone calling on the RT-PCR reads using CATT. The top ten hold around 30% of the sample, which has just over 4,500 delta-chain clones, 1.9% seen once. Sequenced sample: gamma-delta T cells. These receptor sequences come from a human donor. It is not recorded whose cells these are; they may come from a transplant donor.

The table lists this clone with a few counts. The chain recombines TRDV2 with TRDJ1, with TRDD3 matching 7 bases. The ends lost 1 base at V and 0 bases at J; junction bases unmatched: 7. From germline, CDR1 is GEAIGNYY and CDR2 EKD. The CDR3 totals 16 residues. The CDR3 DNA reads TGTGCCTGTGACACAATGGCTGGGGGGTACACCGATAAACTCATCTTT. It specifies CACDTMAGGYTDKLIF.

About this clone: TCRdb's protein, taken from a much larger clone, differs from this DNA's translation at residue 12, likely owing to a read error; the protein displayed comes from the DNA. This sequence joins TRDV2 and TRDJ1; 13 nucleotides align to TRDD3. The CDR3 is made up of 16 amino acids. Trimming removed 2 bases from V and 11 bases from J; junction bases left unmatched: 13. Germline CDR1 is GEAIGNYY and CDR2 is EKD. The DNA of the CDR3 is TGTGCCTGTGACAAGTTACTGGGGGATACGGCGACAGGGCTCATCTTT. Its protein is CACDKLLGDTATGLIF.

Ten or more counts support this clone. A read error may be the cause here, since a much bigger clone is one base away. The chain combines TRDV2 with TRDJ1; 12 bases are shared with TRDD3. V was clipped by 5 bases and J by 0 bases; unmatched bases: 18. This CDR3 has 20 amino acids. Germline CDR1 and CDR2: GEAIGNYY and EKD. CDR3 residues: CACGRVLGDTRAGDTDKLIF. CDR3 DNA: TGTGCCTGTGGCCGCGTACTGGGGGATACACGTGCTGGGGACACCGATAAACTCATCTTT.

This clone appeared a few times. The protein recorded in TCRdb matches a much larger clone and deviates from this DNA's translation at residue 10, suggesting a read error; the protein here is obtained by translating the DNA. The chain combines TRDV2 with TRDJ1; 9 bases are shared with TRDD3. The CDR3 runs 16 residues. V dropped 3 bases and J dropped 0; count of bases not matched to a gene: 7. CDR1 is GEAIGNYY and CDR2 is EKD in the germline V gene. In nucleotides, the CDR3 is TGTGCCTGTGACCCCCTACTGGGGGAGGACACCGATAAACTCATCTTT. Translated: CACDPLLGEDTDKLIF.

This clone has at least ten counts. This is likely an artifact of a read error, given a far larger clone one base away. Other DNA sequences within the sample encode an identical CDR3. The CDR3 nucleotides read TGCGCCTGTGACACCGTACTGGGGGATCCGTTCCCGTACACCGATAAACTCATCTTT. Translating it yields CACDTVLGDPFPYTDKLIF. This chain connects TRDV2 to TRDJ1, with 10 nucleotides matching TRDD3. The CDR3 loop spans 19 amino acids. Germline V gene sequence: CDR1 GEAIGNYY, CDR2 EKD.

This clone has more than one count but fewer than ten. A far larger clone is one base from this, pointing to a likely read error. This same CDR3 is encoded by further DNA sequences in the sample. The genes are TRDV2 and TRDJ1; D ambiguous. This CDR3 contains 17 residues. Germline V lookup: CDR1 GEAIGNYY, CDR2 EKD. V was trimmed by 0 bases and J by 0 bases, leaving 16 bases between them. The CDR3 DNA sequence: TGTGCCTGTGACACCCTCGGAGATAGGGACTACACCGATAAACTCATCTTT. Amino acids: CACDTLGDRDYTDKLIF.

This clone was counted between two and nine times. TCRdb assigns this DNA the protein of a much larger clone, which departs from its translation at residue 8; this likely reflects a read error, and the protein shown comes from translating the DNA. The genes are TRDV2 and TRDJ1; 7 bases are shared with TRDD3. V was pared by 3 bases and J by 0 bases, with 12 bases of the junction left unmatched. In germline, CDR1 is GEAIGNYY, CDR2 EKD. This CDR3 is 17 amino acids long. The CDR3 protein is CACDGLGNLLNTDKLIF. CDR3 nucleotide sequence: TGTGCCTGTGACGGACTGGGGAACCTTCTTAACACCGATAAACTCATCTTT.

This clone has more than one count but fewer than ten. This CDR3 is also generated by other DNA sequences in the sample. V usage is TRDV2 and J usage is TRDJ1, with TRDD3 matching 7 bases. The CDR3 runs 16 residues. V shed 1 base, J shed 6 bases, and the junction held 13 bases outside the gene matches. Germline loops: CDR1 GEAIGNYY, CDR2 EKD. Written as DNA, the CDR3 is TGTGCCTGTGACACATTATCTGGGGGGTCAACCAATAAACTCATCTTT. This translates into CACDTLSGGSTNKLIF.

This clone is classed as medium-sized (0.01 to 0.1%). The chain employs TRDV2 and TRDJ1; 8 nucleotides match TRDD3. This CDR3 contains 14 residues. In germline, CDR1 is GEAIGNYY, CDR2 EKD. The ends lost 6 bases at V and 3 bases at J; junction bases unmatched: 8. The CDR3 region is CACYPILGADKLIF. The DNA for the CDR3 is TGTGCCTGTTATCCCATACTGGGGGCCGATAAACTCATCTTT.

This clone showed up just a few times. At one end, the junction sequence differs from germline, possibly due to a read error. V usage is TRDV2 and J usage is TRDJ1, with 7 bases that match TRDD3. There are 18 residues in the CDR3. Per the germline V gene, CDR1 is GEAIGNYY and CDR2 is EKD. CDR3 DNA: TGTGCCTGCGACACCCTGCTACTGGAGGATACGCCAACCGATAAACTCATCTTT. Translating it yields CACDTLLLEDTPTDKLIF.

This clone was counted between two and nine times. V and J are TRDV2 and TRDJ1, with TRDD3 identical over 10 bases. CDR1 is GEAIGNYY and CDR2 is EKD in the germline V gene. The length of the CDR3 is 15 residues. V dropped 1 base and J dropped 3; count of bases not matched to a gene: 4. This CDR3 reads CACDTLGDTPDKLIF. The CDR3 region has the DNA TGTGCCTGTGACACATTGGGGGATACACCCGATAAACTCATCTTT.

Note on this clone: This may be a read error: a much more frequent sequence differs by one nucleotide. The chain is built from TRDV2 and TRDJ1; 13 nucleotides align to TRDD3. Germline V gene lookup returns CDR1 GEAIGNYY and CDR2 EKD. J gave up 2 bases and V 1 base, and 15 bases lay outside the gene matches. This CDR3 has 20 residues. This CDR3 is CACDTITGGYAKGVTDKLIF. The CDR3 DNA reads as TGTGCCTGTGACACTATTACTGGGGGATACGCGAAGGGGGTGACCGATAAACTCATCTTT.

This clone appeared a few times. A far bigger clonotype differs at one base, so this is likely a read error. Other DNA variants within this sample encode the same CDR3. The chain has TRDV2 and TRDJ1, with 8 nucleotides matching TRDD3. Germline V gene lookup returns CDR1 GEAIGNYY and CDR2 EKD. This CDR3 is built from 20 residues. The CDR3 coding sequence is TGTGCCTGTGACACGGTATCCCGGAGAGTTACTGGGGGGTACACTGATAAACTCATCTTT. Amino acid sequence: CACDTVSRRVTGGYTDKLIF.

This clone was observed a few times. It differs at one base from a far larger clone, so likely a read error. The same CDR3 is also encoded by other DNA sequences in this sample. V gene TRDV2 combines with J gene TRDJ1; 11 nucleotides match TRDD3. Per germline, CDR1 GEAIGNYY and CDR2 EKD. V lost 0 bases and J lost 4; bases outside the gene matches: 15. The CDR3 sequence is 19 residues long. CDR3 residues: CACDTVLLGDTQNHDKLIF. The CDR3 nucleotides are TGTGCCTGTGACACCGTACTCCTGGGGGATACTCAGAATCACGATAAACTCATCTTT.

In the case of this clone: The TCRdb protein, from a much larger clone, departs from this DNA's translation at residue 2, likely by read error; the protein shown derives from the DNA. V and J are TRDV2 and TRDJ3; 8 nucleotides align to TRDD3. The CDR3 runs 19 residues. CDR1 and CDR2 (germline): GEAIGNYY, EKD. This chain's CDR3 is CSCDTTGGYSSWDTRQMFF. CDR3 bases: TGTTCCTGTGACACCACTGGGGGCTATAGCTCCTGGGACACCCGACAGATGTTTTTC.

Concerning this clone itself: The translation of this DNA and the TCRdb protein of a much larger clone differ at residue 3, probably owing to a read error; the protein shown here is translated from the DNA. This rearrangement joins TRDV2 to TRDJ1, with D tentatively TRDD3 (6 bases). CDR3 length: 19 amino acids. The germline CDR1 and CDR2 sequences are GEAIGNYY and EKD. CDR3 sequence reads: CARDTVAGDPYPTPDKLIF. CDR3 DNA sequence: TGTGCCCGTGACACAGTGGCTGGGGACCCGTATCCAACACCCGATAAACTCATCTTT.

Points on this clone: A far larger clone differs by one base, so this is likely a read error. The same CDR3 also results from other DNA sequences found in this sample. This rearrangement joins TRDV2 to TRDJ1; 13 positions match TRDD3. This CDR3 has 20 residues. From germline, CDR1 is GEAIGNYY and CDR2 EKD. CDR3 DNA sequence: TGCGCCTGTGACACCGTCGCTGGAACTGGGGGATACGCAGTTAACGATAAACTCATCTTT. It is translated as CACDTVAGTGGYAVNDKLIF.

This clone was seen a few times. A far larger clone is one nucleotide away, so this likely arose from a read error. Other DNA sequences of this sample code for an identical CDR3. This chain uses TRDV2 with TRDJ3, with 8 nucleotides matching TRDD3. CDR3 length equals 22 residues. In germline, CDR1 is GEAIGNYY, CDR2 EKD. Germline trimming cut 1 base from V and 1 base from J; bases unmatched to any gene: 17. Here the CDR3 DNA reads TGTGCCTGTGACACGGTTGAATATACTGGGGGTGCTGCGTCCTGGGACACCCGACAGATGTTTTTC. Its protein product is CACDTVEYTGGAASWDTRQMFF.

This clone has more than one count but fewer than ten. A far more abundant clone sits one base away, making this likely a read error. Other DNA sequences in this specimen translate into the identical CDR3. This chain uses TRDV2 with TRDJ1, with D perhaps TRDD3 (6 bases). The CDR3 extends over 15 amino acids. CDR1 is GEAIGNYY and CDR2 is EKD in the germline V gene. CDR3: CACDTLGMYTDKLIF. For the CDR3, the DNA is TGTGCCTGCGACACTCTGGGGATGTACACCGATAAACTCATCTTT.

Points on this clone: The mismatch at residue 13 between this DNA's translation and the TCRdb protein of a much larger clone likely reflects a read error; the protein shown is translated from the DNA. The chain couples TRDV2 to TRDJ1; 8 nucleotides match TRDD3. Germline V gene lookup returns CDR1 GEAIGNYY and CDR2 EKD. The CDR3 spans 19 residues. V lost 3 bases to trimming and J lost 2 bases; unmatched junction nucleotides: 19. CDR3 sequence reads: CACDPLDGGFPPETDKLIF. The CDR3 nucleotides read TGTGCCTGTGACCCCCTTGATGGGGGATTCCCCCCTGAAACCGATAAACTCATCTTT.

Comment on this clone: A far larger clone differs by one base, so this is likely a read error. Different DNA sequences within this sample yield the same CDR3. This sequence joins TRDV2 and TRDJ1; 7 positions agree with TRDD3. Germline loops: CDR1 GEAIGNYY, CDR2 EKD. The CDR3 spans 15 residues. The V and J ends lost 0 bases and 10 bases, in that order; junction bases with no gene match: 13. The CDR3 here is CACDTVGDIGESLIF. CDR3 DNA: TGTGCCTGTGACACCGTTGGGGATATAGGGGAGTCACTCATCTTT.

Remarks on this clone: With a far larger clone one base away, a read error is the likely cause. Other DNA sequences in this sample translate to the same CDR3. The rearrangement uses TRDV2 and TRDJ1; 13 bases fit TRDD3. CDR3 length: 21 amino acids. CDR1 and CDR2 from the germline V gene are GEAIGNYY and EKD. The CDR3 spells CACDMILGDTGPQPGNDKLIF. The CDR3 region has the DNA TGTGCCTGTGACATGATACTGGGGGATACGGGTCCACAACCAGGGAACGATAAGCTCATCTTT.

This clone counts as medium-sized. Other DNA sequences from this sample encode an identical CDR3 as well. CDR3 coding DNA: TGTGCCTGTGACACCCTACCTGCCGCCGACTTGGGGAGCTACACCGATAAACTCATCTTT. It translates to CACDTLPAADLGSYTDKLIF. The chain recombines TRDV2 with TRDJ1; D is possibly TRDD3 (5 bases). CDR1 is GEAIGNYY, CDR2 EKD, per germline. Trimming pared 0 bases from V and 0 bases from J, leaving 25 bases between. The CDR3 contains 20 residues.

About this clone: Given a far larger clone just one base away, this is likely a sequencing read error. This CDR3 is also generated by other DNA sequences in the sample. The chain employs TRDV2 and TRDJ1; D possibly corresponds to TRDD3 (5 bases). The V gene's germline CDR1 is GEAIGNYY and CDR2 EKD. Trimming shortened V by 1 base and J by 10 bases, and 21 bases separated the two germline ends. The CDR3 extends over 15 amino acids. The CDR3 spells CACDTVGDIGESLIF. In nucleotides, the CDR3 is TGTGCCTGTGACACTGTTGGAGATATAGGGGAGTCACTCATCTTT.

This clone was found a few times. This likely traces to a read error, being one base from a far larger clone. This specimen includes other DNA sequences encoding the same CDR3. This chain connects TRDV2 to TRDJ3; TRDD3 matches at 10 bases. The CDR3 loop spans 20 amino acids. Germline assignment: CDR1 GEAIGNYY and CDR2 EKD. CDR3 sequence reads: CACDQLGDDTLSWDTRQMFF. In DNA form, the CDR3 reads TGTGCCTGTGACCAACTGGGGGATGATACTCTCTCCTGGGATACCCGACAGATGTTTTTC.

As regards this clone: A far larger clone is just one base off, so this is likely a read error. Different DNA sequences within this sample yield the same CDR3. The chain has TRDV2 and TRDJ3; TRDD3 might be the D (5 bases). Trimming took off 0 bases at V and 0 bases at J, with 14 bases between the two ends. Per the germline V gene, CDR1 is GEAIGNYY and CDR2 is EKD. This CDR3 has 19 amino acids. CDR3: CACDTTGGYSSWDTRQMFF. The CDR3 bases are TGTGCCTGTGACACCACTGGAGGCTATAGCTCCTGGGACACCCGACAGATGTTTTTC.